Listed here are 13 T cell receptor beta chains from one sample, sequenced in a study of shared clonotypes between healthy human individuals. Generated by immunoSEQ multiplex PCR, the TCRdb table keeps only in-frame clones and is missing some. Here the sample spans 1.4 million or so clones, around 98.5% being singletons. The sample comprised naive CD4+ T cells sorted from blood. Subset given: CD45RA+ positively selected. The receptors were gathered from a man under 40 in good health.

This chain connects TRBV7-6 to TRBJ2-7; D possibly corresponds to TRBD2 (6 bases). This CDR3 region has 13 residues. Germline lookup yields CDR1 SGHVS and CDR2 FNYEAQ. V was trimmed by 5 bases and J by 0 bases, leaving 8 bases between them. For the CDR3, the DNA is TGTGCCAGCAGCGCGGGGTCCTCCTACGAGCAGTACTTC. It encodes CASSAGSSYEQYF.

V is TRBV27 and J is TRBJ2-7; D is uncertain. V lost 4 bases to trimming and J lost 2 bases, with 12 bases between them. The CDR3 consists of 14 residues. CDR1 is MNHEY and CDR2 is SMNVEV in the germline V gene (reference sequence). The CDR3 loop is CASSSHPETYEQYF. The CDR3 coding sequence is TGTGCCAGCAGTTCCCACCCGGAGACCTACGAGCAGTACTTC.

This chain joins TRBV30 and TRBJ2-7; possible D gene TRBD1, 8 bases. Germline loops: CDR1 GTSNPN, CDR2 SVGIG (reference sequence). The CDR3 is 15 amino acids. Trimming pared 0 bases from V and 5 bases from J, leaving 17 bases between. CDR3 nucleotide sequence: TGTGCCTGGAGTGTCGGGGGCACAGGGGGGGACGAGCAGTACTTC. This encodes CAWSVGGTGGDEQYF.

The V gene is TRBV5-1, the J gene TRBJ1-4; TRBD1 matches 10 bases. Germline V gives CDR1 SGHRS, CDR2 YFSETQ. This CDR3 has 16 residues. The junction had 9 bases not matched to a gene; V was cut back by 3 bases and J by 7 bases. CDR3 in amino acids: CASSSGTGVVVEKLFF. CDR3 nucleotide sequence: TGCGCCAGCAGCTCCGGGACAGGGGTGGTGGTTGAAAAACTGTTTTTT.

The CDR3 here is CASYQGLAEDTQYF. CDR3 in DNA: TGTGCCAGCTATCAAGGACTAGCGGAAGATACGCAGTATTTT. The J gene is TRBJ2-3, the V gene TRBV6-5; 10 positions match TRBD2. V was pared by 8 bases and J by 5 bases, with 7 bases of the junction left unmatched. The germline gives CDR1 MNHEY, CDR2 SVGAGI. The CDR3 extends over 14 amino acids.

This rearrangement joins TRBV29-1 to TRBJ1-4; D might be TRBD1 (6 bases). This CDR3 comprises 13 residues. V was pared by 7 bases and J by 8 bases, with 17 bases between. CDR1 is SQVTM, CDR2 ANQGSEA, per germline. The CDR3 bases are TGCAGCGCAATGGGGGCTGGTGTAGAAAAACTGTTTTTT. It translates to CSAMGAGVEKLFF.

The chain employs TRBV30 and TRBJ1-1, with D perhaps matching TRBD1 (5 bases). The germline V gene has CDR1 GTSNPN and CDR2 SVGIG (reference sequence). Trimming removed 7 bases at V and 1 base at J, with 10 bases between. This CDR3 has 12 residues. CDR3: CASKGSNTEAFF. DNA of the CDR3: TGTGCCTCAAAGGGGTCGAACACTGAAGCTTTCTTT.

Here the CDR3 reads CASSPRGLNEKLFF. CDR3 in DNA: TGTGCCAGCAGTCCCAGGGGACTTAATGAAAAACTGTTTTTT. The chain recombines TRBV27 with TRBJ1-4; D might be TRBD1 (6 bases). Germline V gives CDR1 MNHEY, CDR2 SMNVEV (reference sequence). Trimming removed 5 bases at V and 4 bases at J, with 11 bases between. CDR3 length equals 14 residues.

This sequence joins TRBV7-9 and TRBJ2-3, with TRBD2 matching 7 bases. This CDR3 is 16 amino acids long. Germline loops: CDR1 SEHNR, CDR2 FQNEAQ (reference sequence). The V gene end was trimmed by 5 bases and the J gene end by 3 bases; junction bases not matched to a gene: 11. The CDR3 reads CASSVLAEAPTDTQYF. In DNA, the CDR3 is TGTGCCAGCAGCGTCCTAGCGGAGGCTCCGACAGATACGCAGTATTTT.

This clone is a singleton in its sample. This sequence joins TRBV18 and TRBJ2-2; 13 nucleotides align to TRBD2. CDR1 KGHSH and CDR2 LQKENI come from the germline V gene. The CDR3 spans 20 residues. Trimming cost V 2 bases and J 0 bases; bases outside gene matches: 9. The CDR3 protein is CASSPRVRTSGSANTGELFF. CDR3 sequence (DNA): TGTGCCAGCTCACCAAGGGTCCGGACTAGCGGGAGTGCGAACACCGGGGAGCTGTTTTTT.

V usage is TRBV28 and J usage is TRBJ2-3; possibly TRBD1 or TRBD2 for D (5 bases each). This CDR3 has 14 amino acids. Germline CDR1 is MDHEN and CDR2 is SYDVKM. The V gene lost 6 bases and the J gene lost 1 base, with 11 bases spanning the gap. The CDR3 DNA follows: TGTGCCAGCAGGGACGGGGCTGGCACAGATACGCAGTATTTT. Protein product: CASRDGAGTDTQYF.

The rearrangement links TRBV5-6 to TRBJ1-1; D is uncertain. V dropped 0 bases and J dropped 1 base, with 10 bases sitting between them. The germline gives CDR1 SGHDT, CDR2 YYEEEE. This CDR3 is built from 15 residues. CDR3 DNA sequence: TGTGCCAGCAGCTTGGCCCGGGGAGCGAACACTGAAGCTTTCTTT. Translating gives CASSLARGANTEAFF.

The CDR3 loop reads CASSLTQGDGYTF. CDR3 sequence (DNA): TGTGCCAGCAGCTTGACGCAGGGCGATGGCTACACCTTC. The J gene is TRBJ1-2, the V gene TRBV7-3, with D possibly matching TRBD1 (5 bases). Germline CDR1 SGHTA, CDR2 FQGTGA. This CDR3 contains 13 residues. Trimming took off 3 bases at V and 6 bases at J, with 11 bases between the two ends.